These 9 T cell receptor beta chains originate from one sample sequenced in a study of blood T cell repertoires in COVID-19. TCRdb's copy holds only in-frame clones and misses some; the assay was immunoSEQ multiplex PCR. The sample shows some 150,000 clones, over 80% of them seen only once. Sequencing was done on a sample of peripheral blood. Receptors were obtained from a human donor in a cohort sampled during active COVID-19.

The chain uses TRBV6-2 or TRBV6-3 and TRBJ1-2, with TRBD1 matching over 7 bases. Trimming cost V 4 bases and J 6 bases; bases outside gene matches: 11. There are 15 residues in the CDR3. Germline V lookup: CDR1 MNHEY, CDR2 SVGEGT. The DNA of the CDR3 is TGTGCCAGCAGTTTCCGGTGGACAGGAGGTGATGGCTACACCTTC. Translation gives CASSFRWTGGDGYTF.

The CDR3 sequence: CASSPIRTGGKAFF. As DNA, the CDR3 is TGTGCCAGCAGCCCGATAAGGACAGGGGGAAAAGCTTTCTTT. The rearrangement uses TRBV7-8 and TRBJ1-1, with 10 positions matching TRBD1. The CDR3 consists of 14 residues. The germline V gene encodes CDR1 SGHVS and CDR2 FQNEAQ. Germline trimming cut 5 bases from V and 9 bases from J; bases unmatched to any gene: 9.

Here the CDR3 DNA reads TGTGCCAGTAGTATGAAACTAGCGGGGCACAATGAGCAGTTCTTC. It specifies CASSMKLAGHNEQFF. The chain carries TRBV19 and TRBJ2-1, with 10 bases identical to TRBD2. The germline V gene encodes CDR1 LNHDA and CDR2 SQIVND (reference sequence). The ends lost 3 bases at V and 5 bases at J; junction bases unmatched: 4. This CDR3 contains 15 residues.

The gene calls are TRBV19 and TRBJ2-7; TRBD1 agrees at 10 bases. Looked up from germline, CDR1 is LNHDA and CDR2 is SQIVND (reference sequence). V shed 5 bases and J 1 base; nucleotides not matched to a gene: 8. There are 16 residues in the CDR3. CDR3 bases: TGTGCCAGTAGTTCACCCGGGACAGGGGATTCCTACGAGCAGTACTTC. It specifies CASSSPGTGDSYEQYF.

V gene TRBV23-1 combines with J gene TRBJ2-7; D unresolved. TRBV23-1 is labeled an ORF, and its function is uncertain. The CDR3 covers 15 residues. V gave up 0 bases and J gave up 2 bases, with 11 bases separating them. The CDR3 is CASSQSVGFPYEQYF. The DNA of the CDR3 is TGCGCCAGCAGTCAATCAGTCGGGTTCCCCTACGAGCAGTACTTC.

The J gene is TRBJ1-4, the V gene TRBV18, with 7 bases lining up with TRBD1. The germline CDR1 and CDR2 sequences are KGHSH and LQKENI. This CDR3 contains 15 residues. The V gene end was trimmed by 3 bases and the J gene end by 8 bases; junction bases not matched to a gene: 9. CDR3 in DNA: TGTGCCAGCTCACCGACGGTCACAGGGGCAGAAAAACTGTTTTTT. It yields the protein CASSPTVTGAEKLFF.

This clone was observed a handful of times. The chain combines TRBV2 with TRBJ2-2; TRBD2 is a possible D gene (6 bases). The CDR3 covers 15 residues. With 8 bases removed from V and 3 bases from J, the gap between germline ends came to 16 bases. Germline-derived CDR1 and CDR2 are SNHLY and FYNNEI. The CDR3 DNA reads TGTGCCAGCCGAACGGGAGTTGATTACACCGGGGAGCTGTTTTTT. Amino acids: CASRTGVDYTGELFF. Drawing the rest from reference TRBV2 and TRBJ2-2, the complete variable domain is EPEVTQTPSHQVTQMGQEVILRCVPISNHLYFYWYRQILGQKVEFLVSFYNNEISEKSEIFDDQFSVERPDGSNFTLKIRSTKLEDSAMYFCASRTGVDYTGELFFGEGSRLTVL.

This chain joins TRBV9 and TRBJ2-2, with D perhaps matching TRBD2 (5 bases). CDR1 is SGDLS, CDR2 YYNGEE, per germline. The V end lost 9 bases, the J end lost 6 bases, and 12 bases lay between the germline ends. The CDR3 loop spans 12 amino acids. The CDR3 nucleotides are TGTGCCACCAATAACGGGGCCGGGGAGCTGTTTTTT. Its translation: CATNNGAGELFF.

The rearrangement links TRBV4-2 to TRBJ1-2; unclear D gene. The CDR3 runs to 14 residues. The V gene lost 1 base and the J gene lost 3 bases, with 9 bases spanning the gap. Germline V lookup: CDR1 LGHNA, CDR2 YNFKEQ. DNA for the CDR3: TGTGCCAGCAGCCAAGGTTCAGGCGACTATGGCTACACCTTC. This encodes CASSQGSGDYGYTF.